These 2 T cell receptor beta chains were all obtained from the same sample, sequenced in a study of T cell repertoires in cytomegalovirus infection. Antigens for these TCRs are unknown. TCRdb passed the reads through MiXCR, listing each CDR3 protein once. In the table there are roughly 500,000 distinct CDR3 sequences, more than 30% of which are singletons. The source material was cultured PBMCs, sampled from culture after CMV antigen stimulation. Receptors originate from a human donor in good health (CMV status not recorded). Some clones in this sample may be carry-over from other donors' samples.

This clonotype has a handful of counts. This chain uses TRBV25-1 with TRBJ2-3; D is possibly TRBD2 (6 bases). Per the germline V gene, CDR1 is MGHDK and CDR2 is SYGVNS. This CDR3 is 16 amino acids long. Trimming left V 5 bases short and J 4 bases short, with 19 bases between. CDR3 sequence reads: CASSPLAGWGADTQYF. The CDR3 DNA reads TGTGCCAGCAGTCCCCTGGCGGGATGGGGGGCAGATACGCAGTATTTT.

The V gene is TRBV20-1, the J gene TRBJ2-7; perhaps TRBD1 as D (5 bases). There are 16 residues in the CDR3. V gave up 1 base and J gave up 4 bases, with 20 bases separating them. Germline V gives CDR1 DFQATT, CDR2 SNEGSKA (reference sequence). CDR3 sequence: CSARASDMGQGYEQYV. The CDR3 DNA sequence: TGCAGTGCTAGAGCCTCCGATATGGGGCAGGGTTACGAGCAGTACGTC.